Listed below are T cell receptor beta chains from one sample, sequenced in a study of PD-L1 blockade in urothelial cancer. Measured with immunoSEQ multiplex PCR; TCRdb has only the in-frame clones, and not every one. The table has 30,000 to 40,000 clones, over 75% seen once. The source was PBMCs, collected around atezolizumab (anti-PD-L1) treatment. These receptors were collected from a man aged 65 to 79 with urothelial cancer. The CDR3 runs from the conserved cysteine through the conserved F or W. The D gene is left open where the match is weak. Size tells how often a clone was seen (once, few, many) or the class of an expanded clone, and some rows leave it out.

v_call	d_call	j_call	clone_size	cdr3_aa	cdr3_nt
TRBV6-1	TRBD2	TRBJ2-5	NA	CASISGGVGETQYF	TGTGCCAGCATTTCGGGAGGGGTCGGCGAGACCCAGTACTTC
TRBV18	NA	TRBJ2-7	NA	CASSDGQTYEQYF	TGTGCCAGCTCGGACGGACAGACCTACGAGCAGTACTTC
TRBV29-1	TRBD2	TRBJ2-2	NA	CSVTGLAGGQDGELFF	TGCAGCGTTACTGGACTAGCGGGAGGTCAAGACGGGGAGCTGTTTTTT
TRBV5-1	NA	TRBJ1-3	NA	CASSAAASSGNTIYF	TGCGCCAGCAGTGCGGCAGCGAGCTCTGGAAACACCATATATTTT
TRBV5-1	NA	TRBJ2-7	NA	CASSLEAEAYEQYF	TGCGCCAGCAGCTTGGAGGCAGAGGCCTACGAGCAGTACTTC
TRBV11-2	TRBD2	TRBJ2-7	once	CASSFTPGLLSYEQYF	TGTGCCAGCAGCTTCACACCGGGACTACTATCCTACGAGCAGTACTTC
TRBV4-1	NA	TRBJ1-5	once	CASSQATGVPNQPQHF	TGCGCCAGCAGCCAGGCCACAGGAGTCCCCAATCAGCCCCAGCATTTT
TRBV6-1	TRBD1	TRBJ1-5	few	CASSANGQGAYQPQHF	TGTGCCAGCAGTGCCAACGGACAGGGGGCTTATCAGCCCCAGCATTTT
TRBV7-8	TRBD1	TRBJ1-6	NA	CASSLGGTGDNSPLHF	TGTGCCAGCAGCTTAGGTGGGACAGGCGATAATTCACCCCTCCACTTT
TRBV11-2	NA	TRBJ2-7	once	CASSFGRLSSYEQYF	TGTGCCAGCAGCTTCGGCAGGTTGAGCTCCTACGAGCAGTACTTC
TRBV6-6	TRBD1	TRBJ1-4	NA	CASSYSGQDMVF	TGTGCCAGCAGTTACTCGGGACAGGACATGGTTTTT
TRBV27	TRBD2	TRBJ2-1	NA	CASSLAGGPSEQFF	TGTGCCAGCAGTTTGGCGGGAGGGCCGAGTGAGCAGTTCTTC
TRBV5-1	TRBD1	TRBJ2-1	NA	CASSLGTGALNEQFF	TGCGCCAGCAGCTTGGGGACAGGGGCTCTCAATGAGCAGTTCTTC
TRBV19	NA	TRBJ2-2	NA	CASKGDTGELFF	TGTGCCAGTAAGGGGGACACCGGGGAGCTGTTTTTT
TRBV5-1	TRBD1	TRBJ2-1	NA	CASSSQGGHGNEQFF	TGCGCCAGCAGCTCACAGGGGGGCCATGGGAATGAGCAGTTCTTC
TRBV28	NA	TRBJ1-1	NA	CASSLRQTNTEAFF	TGTGCCAGCAGTTTGAGACAGACGAACACTGAAGCTTTCTTT
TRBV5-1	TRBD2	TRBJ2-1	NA	CASSPGLAGIGSYNEQFF	TGCGCCAGCAGCCCGGGACTAGCGGGAATCGGCTCCTACAATGAGCAGTTCTTC
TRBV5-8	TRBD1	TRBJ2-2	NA	CASSLAYRQGTYTGELFF	TGTGCCAGCAGCTTGGCCTATCGACAGGGGACCTACACCGGGGAGCTGTTTTTT
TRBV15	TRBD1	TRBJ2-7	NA	CATSGDRGPYEQYF	TGTGCCACCAGCGGGGACAGGGGCCCCTACGAGCAGTACTTC
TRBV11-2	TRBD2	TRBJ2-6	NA	CAIIQPGLAGAGANVLTF	TGTGCCATCATCCAACCGGGACTAGCGGGAGCTGGGGCCAACGTCCTGACTTTC
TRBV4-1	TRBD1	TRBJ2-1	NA	CASSQDVTGVDNEQFF	TGCGCCAGCAGCCAAGATGTGACAGGGGTTGACAATGAGCAGTTCTTC
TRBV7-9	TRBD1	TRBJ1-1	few	CASSLGGTERGEAFF	TGTGCCAGCAGCTTAGGAGGGACAGAACGGGGGGAAGCTTTCTTT
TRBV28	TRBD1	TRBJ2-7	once	CASSTRGSYEQYF	TGTGCCAGCAGTACCAGGGGGTCCTACGAGCAGTACTTC
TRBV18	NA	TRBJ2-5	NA	CASSSTGSETQYF	TGTGCCAGCTCATCTACCGGGTCGGAGACCCAGTACTTC
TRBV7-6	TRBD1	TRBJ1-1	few	CASSPRQGAGNTEAFF	TGTGCCAGCAGCCCGCGGCAGGGGGCGGGGAACACTGAAGCTTTCTTT
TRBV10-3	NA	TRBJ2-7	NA	CAIKGQDSYEQYF	TGTGCCATCAAGGGGCAGGACTCCTACGAGCAGTACTTC
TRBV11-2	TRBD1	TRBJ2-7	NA	CASSFNRGLVEQYF	TGTGCCAGCAGCTTCAACAGGGGGCTGGTTGAGCAGTACTTC
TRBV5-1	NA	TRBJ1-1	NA	CASSLDGAGVTEAFF	TGCGCCAGCAGCTTGGATGGGGCAGGGGTAACTGAAGCTTTCTTT
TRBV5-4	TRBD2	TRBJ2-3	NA	CASSLTGTRSTDTQYF	TGTGCCAGCAGCTTAACCGGGACTAGAAGCACAGATACGCAGTATTTT
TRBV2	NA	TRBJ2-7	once	CASSFAAVTYEQYF	TGTGCCAGCAGTTTTGCGGCAGTAACCTACGAGCAGTACTTC
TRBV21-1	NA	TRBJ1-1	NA	CASSKGARDTEAFF	TGTGCCAGCAGCAAAGGGGCGAGGGACACTGAAGCTTTCTTT
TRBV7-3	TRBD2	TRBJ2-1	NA	CASSLTGTSGTNEQFF	TGTGCCAGCAGCTTAACAGGGACTAGCGGTACAAATGAGCAGTTCTTC